The entry that follows covers one T cell receptor (beta chain) sequence. Its target is unknown. This sample was included in a study of response to subunit inactivated influenza vaccine. Study outcomes and limitations: Few additional T cells are recruited per seasonal influenza vaccination, authors suggested.

Each CDR3 protein gets one entry after TCRdb re-called the RT-PCR reads with MiXCR. The repertoire holds approximately 500,000 distinct CDR3 sequences, over 10% seen once, with less than 15% in the top ten. Sequenced here: PBMCs from blood, sampled about 6 weeks after vaccination. This TCR came from a middle-aged man who received an inactivated influenza vaccine.

In nucleotides, the CDR3 is TGCAGCACCAGACAGGGGACAATACAAGAGACCCAGTACTTC. Translation: CSTRQGTIQETQYF. The genes are TRBV29-1 and TRBJ2-5; 8 bases map to TRBD1. The V and J ends lost 8 bases and 2 bases, in that order; junction bases with no gene match: 10. The CDR3 totals 14 residues. The germline gives CDR1 SQVTM, CDR2 ANQGSEA.